Following are 22 T cell receptor beta chains from one sample sequenced in a study of OX40 agonist ivuxolimab in advanced cancers. Clones were read by immunoSEQ multiplex PCR, and TCRdb kept only the in-frame ones, dropping some. Among tens of thousands of clones listed, 90% to 95% were seen once. Sequenced here: CD4+ or CD8+ T cells sorted from blood, sampled in a trial of the OX40 agonist ivuxolimab. These receptor sequences come from an adult with an advanced solid tumor such as melanoma, head and neck, liver or kidney cancer.

The chain is built from TRBV7-9 and TRBJ1-2; 7 positions match TRBD1. The trim removed 1 base at V and 6 bases at J, leaving 2 bases unmatched. Per germline, CDR1 SEHNR and CDR2 FQNEAQ (reference sequence). The CDR3 covers 13 residues. The CDR3 protein is CASSLGRGDGYTF. The CDR3 region has the DNA TGTGCCAGCAGCTTAGGCAGGGGGGATGGCTACACCTTC.

The chain links TRBV5-8 to TRBJ2-7; no clear D. CDR3 length equals 14 residues. Germline lookup yields CDR1 SGHTS and CDR2 YDEGEE. Trimming cost V 0 bases and J 5 bases, with 12 bases left between them. This CDR3 reads CASSLAWGSDEQYF. The CDR3, as DNA: TGTGCCAGCAGCTTGGCCTGGGGTTCGGACGAGCAGTACTTC.

The V gene is TRBV6-5, the J gene TRBJ2-5, with TRBD1 as a possible D gene (5 bases). CDR1 and CDR2 (germline): MNHEY, SVGAGI. This CDR3 comprises 14 residues. V was shortened by 0 bases and J by 2 bases, with 7 bases between the two germline ends. The CDR3: CASSYSPGQETQYF. Here the CDR3 DNA reads TGTGCCAGCAGTTACTCCCCAGGGCAAGAGACCCAGTACTTC.

The chain joins TRBV29-1 to TRBJ1-2, with D uncertain. The CDR3 length is 15 residues. Germline assignment: CDR1 SQVTM and CDR2 ANQGSEA. V shed 3 bases and J shed 6 bases, with 20 bases lying between them. CDR3 region: CSVDTPAVGRNGYTF. The CDR3 nucleotides are TGCAGCGTTGACACACCTGCGGTAGGACGGAATGGCTACACCTTC.

This chain uses TRBV11-2 with TRBJ2-3; D unclear. This CDR3 is 13 amino acids long. The germline V gene has CDR1 SGHAT and CDR2 FQNNGV. The V end lost 1 base, the J end lost 0 bases, and 2 bases lay between the germline ends. The CDR3 reads CASSLGSTDTQYF. The CDR3, as DNA: TGTGCCAGCAGCTTAGGGAGCACAGATACGCAGTATTTT.

This CDR3 is CASSVLPLLNDEQFF. DNA for the CDR3: TGTGCCAGCAGCGTTCTCCCTCTACTTAACGATGAGCAGTTCTTC. The chain joins TRBV9 to TRBJ2-1; D is unresolved. Germline loops: CDR1 SGDLS, CDR2 YYNGEE. V lost 2 bases to trimming and J lost 8 bases, with 17 bases between them. The CDR3 covers 15 residues.

The J gene is TRBJ2-2, the V gene TRBV2; D ambiguous. The ends were cut back, 10 bases at V and 3 bases at J, with 6 bases in the middle. The CDR3 sequence is 11 residues long. Germline lookup yields CDR1 SNHLY and CDR2 FYNNEI. For the CDR3, the DNA is TGTGCCACCCGGGACACCGGGGAGCTGTTTTTT. Amino acids: CATRDTGELFF. The variable domain in full, with the rest retrieved from reference TRBV2 and TRBJ2-2, is EPEVTQTPSHQVTQMGQEVILRCVPISNHLYFYWYRQILGQKVEFLVSFYNNEISEKSEIFDDQFSVERPDGSNFTLKIRSTKLEDSAMYFCATRDTGELFFGEGSRLTVL.

The chain has TRBV28 and TRBJ1-5; 8 positions match TRBD1. CDR1 is MDHEN, CDR2 SYDVKM, per germline. With V trimmed by 0 bases and J by 10 bases, 8 bases remained unmatched. This CDR3 contains 15 residues. CDR3 in amino acids: CASSLWGQARAPQHF. The CDR3 region has the DNA TGTGCCAGCAGTTTATGGGGACAGGCAAGAGCCCCCCAGCATTTT.

This chain uses TRBV30 with TRBJ1-1; D is undetermined. V lost 6 bases and J 0 bases, leaving 23 bases between the germline ends. Germline V lookup: CDR1 GTSNPN, CDR2 SVGIG (reference sequence). This CDR3 is built from 17 residues. The CDR3 region has the DNA TGTGCCTGTCCCCCCGAAGCAGGCGATGCGATGAACACTGAAGCTTTCTTT. Translating gives CACPPEAGDAMNTEAFF.

This chain links TRBV7-9 with TRBJ1-4; TRBD1 is a possible D gene (5 bases). V was trimmed by 5 bases and J by 9 bases, leaving 16 bases between them. CDR1 is SEHNR and CDR2 is FQNEAQ in the germline V gene (reference sequence). The CDR3 loop spans 14 amino acids. The CDR3 nucleotides read TGTGCCAGCAGCCGACCCGGGACCGACCAAAAACTGTTTTTT. Residues: CASSRPGTDQKLFF.

The gene calls are TRBV7-2 and TRBJ2-7; D is ambiguous. The germline V gene encodes CDR1 SGHTA and CDR2 FQGNSA. V was pared by 5 bases and J by 7 bases, with 15 bases between. The CDR3 contains 13 residues. The CDR3 bases are TGTGCCAGCAGCCCGGGTCCCCCAGCGGAGCAGTACTTC. This translates into CASSPGPPAEQYF.

The chain combines TRBV5-1 with TRBJ1-1; TRBD1 matches at 9 bases. The V segment lost 2 bases and the J segment 3 bases; nucleotides outside the gene matches: 5. The CDR3 has 15 residues. CDR1 is SGHRS and CDR2 is YFSETQ in the germline V gene. The DNA of the CDR3 is TGCGCCAGCAGCTTCGGGACAGGGATTGACACTGAAGCTTTCTTT. Translated, it gives CASSFGTGIDTEAFF.

This chain joins TRBV21-1 and TRBJ1-3. TRBV21-1 is a pseudogene. CDR3 length equals 15 residues. CDR3 DNA: TGTGCCACCCAGTTAGGTTGGAGCCCTGGGGACACCATATATTTT. Translating gives CATQLGWSPGDTIYF.

The chain couples TRBV5-4 to TRBJ1-1; D might be TRBD1 (5 bases). The V end lost 2 bases, the J end lost 5 bases, and 13 bases lay between the germline ends. The CDR3 has 14 amino acids. Germline V gene data show CDR1 as SGHNT and CDR2 as YYREEE (reference sequence). The CDR3 DNA is TGTGCCAGCAGCTTTGGGTTTGGGGGGACTGAAGCTTTCTTT. The encoded protein is CASSFGFGGTEAFF.

This chain joins TRBV7-8 and TRBJ2-2; D is perhaps TRBD1 or TRBD2 (5 bases each). Trimming shortened V by 8 bases and J by 1 base, and 20 bases separated the two germline ends. The germline CDR1 and CDR2 sequences are SGHVS and FQNEAQ. The CDR3 runs 17 residues. Written as DNA, the CDR3 is TGTGCCAGCCGGAGCCGGGGACCTACTCAGAACACCGGGGAGCTGTTTTTT. This encodes CASRSRGPTQNTGELFF.

In the case of this clone: Different DNA sequences within this sample yield the same CDR3. The chain recombines TRBV6-5 with TRBJ1-1; perhaps TRBD1 as D (5 bases). The V end lost 2 bases, the J end lost 4 bases, and 8 bases lay between the germline ends. CDR1 MNHEY and CDR2 SVGAGI come from the germline V gene. The CDR3 is made up of 13 amino acids. DNA for the CDR3: TGTGCCAGCAGTTACGGGGGGGGCACTGAAGCTTTCTTT. Its protein is CASSYGGGTEAFF.

This clone appeared once. V and J are TRBV7-2 and TRBJ2-7; TRBD2 is a possible D gene (5 bases). V was trimmed by 1 base and J by 2 bases, leaving 12 bases between them. Germline CDR1 is SGHTA and CDR2 is FQGNSA. CDR3 size: 15 residues. The CDR3 reads CASSLEQRSPYEQYF. The CDR3 nucleotides are TGTGCCAGCAGCTTAGAGCAGCGGAGTCCCTACGAGCAGTACTTC.

This rearrangement joins TRBV14 to TRBJ2-7, with D perhaps TRBD1 (6 bases). CDR1 is SGHDN and CDR2 is FVKESK in the germline V gene. The V end lost 4 bases, the J end lost 3 bases, and 10 bases lay between the germline ends. This CDR3 has 13 amino acids. CDR3 in amino acids: CASSLRQDYEQYF. The CDR3 bases are TGTGCCAGCAGCCTTAGACAGGACTACGAGCAGTACTTC.

In DNA, the CDR3 is TGCGCCAGCAGCTGGGGGCGGCCGGGGTCGGCCACCGGGGAGCTGTTTTTT. It is translated as CASSWGRPGSATGELFF. The V call is TRBV5-1, the J call TRBJ2-2; possible D gene TRBD1, 6 bases. Germline lookup yields CDR1 SGHRS and CDR2 YFSETQ. There are 17 residues in the CDR3. The germline V and J ends were trimmed by 3 bases and 4 bases, with 19 bases remaining between them.

The CDR3: CASSGGRGNTEAFF. CDR3 in DNA: TGCGCCAGCAGTGGGGGCAGGGGGAACACTGAAGCTTTCTTT. The chain combines TRBV10-2 with TRBJ1-1; perhaps TRBD1 as D (6 bases). V lost 4 bases to trimming and J lost 1 base, with 10 bases between them. Per the germline V gene, CDR1 is WSHSY and CDR2 is SAAADI. This CDR3 region has 14 residues.

The gene calls are TRBV27 and TRBJ2-7; 8 bases align to TRBD1. Losses at the gene ends were 5 bases for V and 3 bases for J; bases not matched to a gene: 6. The CDR3 loop spans 14 amino acids. The germline V gene has CDR1 MNHEY and CDR2 SMNVEV (reference sequence). CDR3 DNA sequence: TGTGCCAGCAGTCCAGGGACAGGTGACTACGAGCAGTACTTC. Translation: CASSPGTGDYEQYF.

This clone was observed once. The chain links TRBV21-1 to TRBJ1-1; the table calls TRBD1, which could not be checked here. TRBV21-1 is noted as a pseudogene. There are 14 residues in the CDR3. The CDR3: CASSTSGDPSEAFF. CDR3 bases: TGTGCCAGCAGCACGTCAGGGGACCCCTCTGAAGCTTTCTTT.